The 14 T cell receptor beta chains presented below share a single source sample, sequenced in a study of human T cells and chemical hapten exposure. TCRdb re-analysed the 5' RACE reads in MiXCR, keeping a single row per CDR3 protein. The table shows 110,000 or so distinct CDR3 sequences, with roughly a fifth occurring only once. Unfractionated whole blood was the source of the extracted total RNA. Receptors were obtained from a human donor in good health.

The V gene is TRBV7-3, the J gene TRBJ2-5; D gene unclear. This CDR3 region has 15 residues. V was cut by 3 bases and J by 1 base, with 12 bases left in between. Germline V gene sequence: CDR1 SGHTA, CDR2 FQGTGA. As DNA, the CDR3 is TGTGCCAGCAGCTTGGGCCTCAGTCCCCAAGAGACCCAGTACTTC. Translation: CASSLGLSPQETQYF.

The chain couples TRBV30 to TRBJ2-5; unclear D gene. The CDR3 runs to 16 residues. Germline V CDR1 and CDR2: GTSNPN, SVGIG (reference sequence). V lost 0 bases and J lost 4, with 18 bases in between. In nucleotides, the CDR3 is TGTGCCTGGAGTGTACTGGCCTTAGACCAAATAGAGACCCAGTACTTC. Translated, it gives CAWSVLALDQIETQYF.

This clonotype was observed a handful of times. The chain has TRBV7-6 and TRBJ1-5; a possible D gene is TRBD1 (5 bases). The CDR3 spans 15 residues. V dropped 3 bases and J dropped 3 bases, with 12 bases sitting between them. Germline loops: CDR1 SGHVS, CDR2 FNYEAQ. The CDR3 DNA sequence: TGTGCCAGCAGCTTGGGTCCACAGGACAATCAGCCCCAGCATTTT. Protein product: CASSLGPQDNQPQHF.

This chain uses TRBV6-5 with TRBJ2-5, with a possible D match to TRBD1 (6 bases). V was cut by 0 bases and J by 3 bases, with 8 bases left in between. Germline V lookup: CDR1 MNHEY, CDR2 SVGAGI. The CDR3 length is 14 residues. CDR3: CASSYSTGKETQYF. CDR3 nucleotides: TGTGCCAGCAGTTACTCGACAGGAAAAGAGACCCAGTACTTC.

The J gene is TRBJ2-7, the V gene TRBV6-5; D possibly corresponds to TRBD1 (6 bases). The length of the CDR3 is 16 residues. Trimming removed 6 bases from V and 3 bases from J, with 21 bases in between. Germline values: CDR1 MNHEY, CDR2 SVGAGI. CDR3 sequence (DNA): TGTGCCAGCAGCCTACGACTGAGGGACACGAACTACGAGCAGTACTTC. Translation: CASSLRLRDTNYEQYF.

With regard to this clonotype: One junction end does not reproduce the germline sequence, and a read error may be involved. The V and J genes are TRBV6-2 or TRBV6-3 and TRBJ1-5, with D uncertain. The CDR3 covers 13 residues. The germline V gene encodes CDR1 MNHEY and CDR2 SVGEGT. The CDR3 DNA sequence: TGTGTCAGCAGTTACCAGAAATTCCAGCCCCAGCATTTT. It yields the protein CVSSYQKFQPQHF.

This rearrangement joins TRBV6-5 to TRBJ1-3; perhaps TRBD1 as D (5 bases). This CDR3 spans 13 amino acids. The V end was cut by 6 bases, the J end by 4 bases, with 10 bases between. The germline V gene has CDR1 MNHEY and CDR2 SVGAGI. In DNA, the CDR3 is TGTGCCAGCAGAGAGGGGAAGGGAAACACCATATATTTT. This encodes CASREGKGNTIYF.

A note on this clonotype: The junction does not match germline at one end; this may be a read error. The chain uses TRBV28 and TRBJ2-3, with D hard to call. The CDR3 consists of 13 residues. Germline CDR1 is MDHEN and CDR2 is SYDVKM. CDR3 DNA: TGTGCCAGCAGTCTCCCAAAGGATCTAAGGGTAGAATTT. Residues: CASSLPKDLRVEF.

The genes are TRBV5-1 and TRBJ1-5, with 8 positions matching TRBD1. Germline CDR1 is SGHRS and CDR2 is YFSETQ. The junction had 5 bases not matched to a gene; V was cut back by 0 bases and J by 9 bases. CDR3 length: 14 amino acids. CDR3 residues: CASSLGQGQGPQHF. In DNA form, the CDR3 reads TGCGCCAGCAGCTTGGGACAGGGGCAAGGGCCCCAGCATTTT. The entire variable domain, with the rest obtained from reference TRBV5-1 and TRBJ1-5, is as follows: KAGVTQTPRYLIKTRGQQVTLSCSPISGHRSVSWYQQTPGQGLQFLFEYFSETQRNKGNFPGRFSGRQFSNSRSEMNVSTLELGDSALYLCASSLGQGQGPQHFGDGTRLSIL.

This clonotype occurred many times. The V gene is TRBV6-5, the J gene TRBJ2-3; D not certain. V dropped 0 bases and J dropped 1 base, with 8 bases sitting between them. This CDR3 is built from 15 residues. Germline CDR1 and CDR2: MNHEY and SVGAGI. As DNA, the CDR3 is TGTGCCAGCAGTTACTCGGGCTACCGCACAGATACGCAGTATTTT. Translating gives CASSYSGYRTDTQYF.

V is TRBV2 and J is TRBJ1-5; maybe TRBD1 (5 bases). From germline, CDR1 is SNHLY and CDR2 FYNNEI. Trimming removed 3 bases from V and 6 bases from J, with 12 bases in between. The CDR3 length is 14 residues. The DNA for the CDR3 is TGTGCCAGCAGTGACGGGACGGGGGGTCAGCCCCAGCATTTT. Protein product: CASSDGTGGQPQHF.

This clonotype has more than one count but fewer than ten. The rearrangement joins TRBV20-1 to TRBJ2-3; D is unclear. Germline CDR1 DFQATT, CDR2 SNEGSKA (reference sequence). The germline V and J ends were trimmed by 3 bases and 4 bases, with 8 bases remaining between them. CDR3 length: 12 residues. DNA for the CDR3: TGCAGTGCTAGTGTGAACGCAGATACGCAGTATTTT. This encodes CSASVNADTQYF.

There are a few counts of this clonotype. The gene calls are TRBV27 and TRBJ1-1, with D possibly being TRBD1 (6 bases). Trimming shortened V by 3 bases and J by 0 bases, and 11 bases separated the two germline ends. Germline CDR1 and CDR2: MNHEY and SMNVEV (reference sequence). The CDR3 is 15 residues long. DNA for the CDR3: TGTGCCAGCAGTTTTCGGAGACAGGTGAACACTGAAGCTTTCTTT. Translated: CASSFRRQVNTEAFF.

The chain links TRBV2 to TRBJ1-1; TRBD1 aligns across 10 bases. CDR3 length: 17 amino acids. The germline CDR1 and CDR2 sequences are SNHLY and FYNNEI. Trimming took 2 bases from V and 2 from J; bases not matched to a gene: 8. CDR3 residues: CASSEPPGQGGNTEAFF. In DNA, the CDR3 is TGTGCCAGCAGTGAACCCCCAGGACAGGGGGGAAACACTGAAGCTTTCTTT.